This T cell receptor (beta chain) was found in a study of cytomegalovirus exposure and HLA in healthy donors. Findings and caveats of the study: Usually a TCR sequence was rare, but some public TCRs were found in many donors.

This CDR3 is 13 amino acids long. V was trimmed by 5 bases and J by 8 bases, leaving 14 bases between them. Germline values: CDR1 MDHEN, CDR2 SYDVKM. PCR involved 60 Vbeta and 13 Jbeta primers. Assay: immunoSEQ multiplex PCR; the TCRdb copy retains only in-frame clones and omits some. The sample yields fewer than 150,000 clones, approximately 80% seen once. As regards this clone: The antigen is unknown.

The sequence was obtained from a man between 25 and 39 years old in good health and CMV-seronegative. Sequencing used PBMCs. This chain joins TRBV28 and TRBJ2-3; D is perhaps TRBD2 (6 bases). For the CDR3, the DNA is TGTGCCAGCAGTCCGGACGCGGGGAGTACGCAGTATTTT. Amino acids: CASSPDAGSTQYF.